A selection of T cell receptor beta chains follows, all from one sample in a study of cytomegalovirus exposure and HLA in healthy donors. Assay: immunoSEQ multiplex PCR; the TCRdb copy retains only in-frame clones and omits some. This sample has about 120,000 clones, with about two thirds found just once. Sequenced material: PBMCs. These TCRs come from a man aged 25-40 years in good health and CMV-seronegative. Both conserved end residues are part of each CDR3. The order of the fields is clone size, J gene, V gene, D gene, CDR3 protein, CDR3 DNA. A D gene is named only where the DNA matches it firmly. Clone size, where shown, is once, few, many, or a class for clones that have expanded.

>few|TRBJ2-5|TRBV29-1|NA
CSVHTSFGSQETQYF
TGCAGCGTTCACACTAGCTTTGGGTCCCAAGAGACCCAGTACTTC
>NA|TRBJ2-7|TRBV9|TRBD2
CASSVGSGVSYEQYF
TGTGCCAGCAGCGTAGGTAGCGGGGTCTCCTACGAGCAGTACTTC
>NA|TRBJ2-5|TRBV7-2|TRBD2
CASSLAPGGETQYF
TGTGCCAGCAGCTTAGCACCGGGGGGGGAGACCCAGTACTTC
>NA|TRBJ2-7|TRBV19|NA
CASRDTQYYEQYF
TGTGCCAGCCGGGACACACAATACTACGAGCAGTACTTC
>NA|TRBJ2-3|TRBV7-2|TRBD2
CASSPLAARTDTQYF
TGTGCCAGCAGCCCACTAGCGGCCCGGACAGATACGCAGTATTTT
>NA|TRBJ1-2|TRBV6-5|NA
CASSRSHRVYGYTF
TGTGCCAGCAGTCGTAGCCACAGGGTCTATGGCTACACCTTC
>NA|TRBJ2-3|TRBV9|TRBD2
CASSAAGGGATDTQYF
TGTGCCAGCAGCGCCGCTGGCGGGGGGGCCACAGATACGCAGTATTTT
>once|TRBJ2-7|TRBV27|NA
CASSFGSPPYEQYF
TGTGCCAGCAGTTTTGGGAGCCCCCCCTACGAGCAGTACTTC
>NA|TRBJ2-5|TRBV27|NA
CASSLRPAGETQYF
TGTGCCAGCAGCCTAAGGCCCGCCGGGGAGACCCAGTACTTC
>NA|TRBJ1-6|TRBV11-2|NA
CASSFSGHNSPPHF
TGTGCCAGCAGCTTTTCAGGTCATAATTCACCCCCCCACTTT
>NA|TRBJ2-3|TRBV6-5|TRBD2
CASSYRGADTQYF
TGTGCCAGCAGTTATCGGGGGGCAGATACGCAGTATTTT
>NA|TRBJ2-1|TRBV9|TRBD1
CASSAGTGGRYNEQFF
TGTGCCAGCAGCGCAGGGACAGGGGGCCGGTACAATGAGCAGTTCTTC
>few|TRBJ1-5|TRBV5-6|NA
CASSPQNNQPQHF
TGTGCCAGCAGCCCCCAGAACAATCAGCCCCAGCATTTT
>few|TRBJ1-1|TRBV6-1|NA
CASSAIGGVGAFF
TGTGCCAGCAGTGCTATAGGAGGTGTTGGCGCTTTCTTT
>NA|TRBJ1-6|TRBV5-1|NA
CASSPDGNSPLHF
TGCGCCAGCAGCCCCGACGGGAATTCACCCCTCCACTTT
>NA|TRBJ1-2|TRBV28|TRBD1
CASSLSGGQGYGYTF
TGTGCCAGCAGTTTATCAGGCGGACAGGGATATGGCTACACCTTC
>NA|TRBJ2-1|TRBV2|NA
CASTYGARADEQFF
TGTGCCAGCACCTACGGCGCCAGGGCCGATGAGCAGTTCTTC
>NA|TRBJ1-4|TRBV15|NA
CATSRNEYSQGTEKLFF
TGTGCCACCAGCAGAAACGAGTACTCGCAGGGGACTGAAAAACTGTTTTTT
>NA|TRBJ2-4|TRBV5-1|NA
CASSLDRTGNIQYF
TGCGCCAGCAGCTTGGACAGGACGGGAAACATTCAGTACTTC
>NA|TRBJ1-4|TRBV6-5|NA
CASSQQGFNEKLFF
TGTGCCAGCAGCCAGCAGGGGTTCAATGAAAAACTGTTTTTT
>NA|TRBJ2-7|TRBV5-1|NA
CASSPRDSPGGEQYF
TGCGCCAGCAGTCCTCGTGACAGCCCAGGGGGGGAGCAGTACTTC
>NA|TRBJ1-2|TRBV30|TRBD1
CAWRGTGRLGGYTF
TGTGCCTGGAGAGGGACAGGTCGGTTAGGTGGCTACACCTTC
>few|TRBJ1-3|TRBV28|TRBD1
CASRPPGQRNTIYF
TGTGCCAGCAGGCCCCCGGGACAGCGAAACACCATATATTTT
>NA|TRBJ1-1|TRBV9|TRBD1
CASSVTGQGLSMNTEAFF
TGTGCCAGCAGCGTAACGGGACAGGGTCTTTCCATGAACACTGAAGCTTTCTTT
>NA|TRBJ2-7|TRBV30|TRBD1
CAWGRDRGYEQYF
TGTGCCTGGGGCCGGGACAGGGGTTACGAGCAGTACTTC
>NA|TRBJ2-5|TRBV6-5|NA
CASSTTGVLTQYF
TGTGCCAGCAGCACAACAGGCGTGCTGACCCAGTACTTC
>NA|TRBJ1-1|TRBV28|NA
CATGTHGVLGTEAFF
TGTGCCACAGGGACACACGGGGTCTTAGGGACTGAAGCTTTCTTT
>NA|TRBJ1-6|TRBV5-1|NA
CASSLEVGVSPLHF
TGCGCCAGCAGCTTGGAGGTAGGGGTCTCACCCCTCCACTTT
>once|TRBJ1-1|TRBV7-8|NA
CASNIRPGTEAFF
TGTGCCAGCAACATTAGGCCGGGCACTGAAGCTTTCTTT
>NA|TRBJ1-2|TRBV7-9|NA
CASSLGRDSNYGYTF
TGTGCCAGCAGCTTAGGACGGGACTCTAACTATGGCTACACCTTC
>NA|TRBJ2-5|TRBV9|NA
CASSVDREQETQYF
TGTGCCAGCAGCGTAGATCGAGAACAAGAGACCCAGTACTTC
>NA|TRBJ1-1|TRBV11-2|TRBD1
CASSQGESEAFF
TGTGCCAGCAGCCAGGGGGAATCTGAAGCTTTCTTT
>NA|TRBJ2-3|TRBV10-2|TRBD1
CASSGRGQRDTQYF
TGCGCCAGCAGTGGCAGGGGGCAGAGAGATACGCAGTATTTT
>NA|TRBJ2-1|TRBV7-9|TRBD2
CASSFRSGSSYNEQFF
TGTGCCAGCAGCTTCCGTAGCGGGAGCTCCTACAATGAGCAGTTCTTC
>few|TRBJ1-5|TRBV15|NA
CATSRDPSQPQHF
TGTGCCACCAGCAGAGACCCTAGTCAGCCCCAGCATTTT
>NA|TRBJ2-3|TRBV29-1|NA
CSVVGQRTDTQYF
TGCAGCGTGGTAGGGCAGCGGACAGATACGCAGTATTTT
>few|TRBJ1-1|TRBV5-5|NA
CASSYGGRNTEAFF
TGTGCCAGCAGCTATGGAGGGAGGAACACTGAAGCTTTCTTT